One and the same sample provided the 10 T cell receptor beta chains below, sequenced in a study of patients and donors after allogeneic stem cell transplantation. MiXCR was run by TCRdb on the RT-PCR reads, yielding one entry per CDR3 protein. The sample lists over 350,000 distinct CDR3 sequences, 16% occurring once. Specimen: blood, either unsorted or a sorted T cell fraction (not recorded which). Receptor source: a human donor who was either an allogeneic HSCT recipient or a stem cell or donor lymphocyte infusion donor (not recorded which). It is not recorded whose cells these are; they may come from a transplant donor.

The gene calls are TRBV20-1 and TRBJ2-3; TRBD1 might be the D (5 bases). The CDR3 length is 15 residues. The germline gives CDR1 DFQATT, CDR2 SNEGSKA (reference sequence). V shed 0 bases and J shed 2 bases, with 12 bases lying between them. CDR3 residues: CSARDLGEVTDTQYF. CDR3 DNA: TGCAGTGCTAGAGATCTAGGGGAAGTCACAGATACGCAGTATTTT.

There are many counts of this clonotype. This chain connects TRBV3-1 to TRBJ2-7; maybe TRBD1 (5 bases). V lost 0 bases to trimming and J lost 3 bases, with 18 bases between them. From germline, CDR1 is LGHDT and CDR2 YNNKEL (reference sequence). This CDR3 contains 17 residues. CDR3 sequence (DNA): TGTGCCAGCAGCCAAGAGACATTTAACATCCAGGGCTACGAGCAGTACTTC. Protein: CASSQETFNIQGYEQYF.

J is TRBJ2-7 and V is TRBV19; TRBD1 agrees at 7 bases. After removal of 5 bases from V and 3 bases from J, the junction contained 13 bases not matched to a gene. There are 16 residues in the CDR3. Germline values: CDR1 LNHDA, CDR2 SQIVND (reference sequence). CDR3 amino acids: CASSLNAGTAIYEQYF. The DNA of the CDR3 is TGTGCCAGTAGTCTTAATGCCGGGACAGCTATCTACGAGCAGTACTTC.

The chain is built from TRBV27 and TRBJ2-1; 9 nucleotides agree with TRBD2. Germline CDR1 is MNHEY and CDR2 is SMNVEV (reference sequence). With 3 bases clipped from V and 7 bases from J, the junction kept 4 bases outside the gene matches. This CDR3 is 14 amino acids long. The CDR3: CASSFAGGQNEQFF. The CDR3 nucleotides read TGTGCCAGCAGTTTTGCGGGGGGGCAGAATGAGCAGTTCTTC.

The chain employs TRBV2 and TRBJ1-3; unclear D gene. The germline V gene encodes CDR1 SNHLY and CDR2 FYNNEI. The length of the CDR3 is 11 residues. V dropped 4 bases and J dropped 7 bases, with 5 bases sitting between them. In DNA form, the CDR3 reads TGTGCCAGCAGTGGGAAGAACACCATATATTTT. This translates into CASSGKNTIYF.

This clonotype was seen ten or more times. The rearrangement links TRBV12-3 or TRBV12-4 to TRBJ2-2, with 11 bases identical to TRBD1. This CDR3 comprises 14 residues. V dropped 6 bases and J dropped 6; count of bases not matched to a gene: 3. CDR3 in amino acids: CASSSGQGAGELFF. In nucleotides, the CDR3 is TGTGCCAGCAGCTCGGGACAGGGGGCCGGGGAGCTGTTTTTT.

This clonotype was recorded a few times. The chain uses TRBV4-1 and TRBJ1-2; 10 bases map to TRBD1. V lost 6 bases and J lost 6; bases outside the gene matches: 7. Germline V gene lookup returns CDR1 MGHRA and CDR2 YSYEKL. The CDR3 sequence is 14 residues long. CDR3 sequence (DNA): TGCGCCAGCAGACACCGCGGGACAGGGGATGGCTACACCTTC. Translation: CASRHRGTGDGYTF.

Only a few counts were recorded for this clonotype. This chain joins TRBV4-3 and TRBJ1-4, with D unclear. Trimming removed 0 bases at V and 12 bases at J, with 11 bases between. The CDR3 spans 13 residues. The V gene's germline CDR1 is LGHNA and CDR2 YSLEER. The chain's CDR3 is CASSQDRRRELFF. For the CDR3, the DNA is TGCGCCAGCAGCCAAGATCGACGCCGGGAACTGTTTTTT.

The V call is TRBV3-1, the J call TRBJ2-1; tentative D call: TRBD2 (5 bases). Germline V gene data show CDR1 as LGHDT and CDR2 as YNNKEL (reference sequence). V dropped 1 base and J dropped 8 bases, with 12 bases sitting between them. The CDR3 is made up of 14 amino acids. CDR3 in amino acids: CASSQGRLIDEQFF. The CDR3 region has the DNA TGTGCCAGCAGCCAAGGACGACTAATAGATGAGCAGTTCTTC.

This clonotype was picked up a small number of times. The chain couples TRBV20-1 to TRBJ1-4; possible D gene TRBD1, 5 bases. Germline lookup yields CDR1 DFQATT and CDR2 SNEGSKA (reference sequence). CDR3 length equals 14 residues. Trimming cost V 6 bases and J 7 bases, with 18 bases left between them. The CDR3 DNA reads as TGCAGTGCCCCGACTGGGCAGGGAGCTGAAAAACTGTTTTTT. Translation: CSAPTGQGAEKLFF.